These 17 T cell receptor beta chains came from one sample sequenced in a study of blood T cell repertoires in COVID-19. Here immunoSEQ multiplex PCR was the method, and the copy in TCRdb shows in-frame clones only, minus some. In the table there are about 200,000 clones, 86% of which are singletons. Sequencing was performed on PBMCs or T cells enriched from blood (not recorded which). These receptors all come from a middle-aged man with acute COVID-19.

The J gene is TRBJ2-5, the V gene TRBV3-1 (or the pseudogene TRBV3-2); 7 bases map to TRBD2. This CDR3 region has 16 residues. From germline, CDR1 is LGHDT and CDR2 YNNKEL (reference sequence). Germline trimming cut 2 bases from V and 5 bases from J; bases unmatched to any gene: 11. The CDR3 bases are TGTGCCAGCAGCCAATCGGGGGGAGGGCCAGGGGAGACCCAGTACTTC. Translating gives CASSQSGGGPGETQYF.

This chain connects TRBV30 to TRBJ2-7, with D possibly being TRBD2 (7 bases). From germline, CDR1 is GTSNPN and CDR2 SVGIG (reference sequence). The V gene lost 1 base and the J gene lost 0 bases, with 19 bases spanning the gap. This CDR3 is 17 amino acids long. The CDR3, as DNA: TGTGCCTGGAGTGCCCGCCGAGGGGGGGATAGCTCCTACGAGCAGTACTTC. It encodes CAWSARRGGDSSYEQYF. The variable domain in full, completed from reference TRBV30 and TRBJ2-7, reads SQTIHQWPATLVQPVGSPLSLECTVEGTSNPNLYWYRQAAGRGLQLLFYSVGIGQISSEVPQNLSASRPQDRQFILSSKKLLLSDSGFYLCAWSARRGGDSSYEQYFGPGTRLTVT.

The sample holds a few counts of this clone. The chain recombines TRBV5-5 with TRBJ2-7; D ambiguous. There are 14 residues in the CDR3. The V gene lost 1 base and the J gene lost 5 bases, with 13 bases spanning the gap. Germline lookup yields CDR1 SGHKS and CDR2 YYEKEE (reference sequence). The CDR3 DNA reads TGTGCCAGCAGCTTGTCTCAACAAACCCACGAGCAGTACTTC. Amino acids: CASSLSQQTHEQYF.

This chain's CDR3 is CASSPGQGGGGNTIYF. The CDR3 DNA follows: TGTGCCAGCAGCCCCGGACAGGGAGGAGGCGGAAACACCATATATTTT. The V and J genes are TRBV4-2 and TRBJ1-3, with 8 bases that match TRBD1. CDR3 length: 16 residues. The ends lost 4 bases at V and 4 bases at J; junction bases unmatched: 9. Germline V gene lookup returns CDR1 LGHNA and CDR2 YNFKEQ.

The V gene is TRBV7-2, the J gene TRBJ1-3, with 9 bases lining up with TRBD1. The V segment lost 3 bases and the J segment 0 bases; nucleotides outside the gene matches: 6. The CDR3 consists of 17 residues. The germline CDR1 and CDR2 sequences are SGHTA and FQGNSA. CDR3 sequence: CASSFRDRVLSGNTIYF. The CDR3 DNA reads as TGTGCCAGCAGCTTCCGGGACAGGGTTCTCTCTGGAAACACCATATATTTT.

This chain uses TRBV2 with TRBJ2-4, with D perhaps matching TRBD1 (5 bases). The germline CDR1 and CDR2 sequences are SNHLY and FYNNEI. V was pared by 7 bases and J by 3 bases, with 13 bases between. This CDR3 has 14 residues. In nucleotides, the CDR3 is TGTGCCAGCATGGAGACAGAAGACAAAAACATTCAGTACTTC. Amino acid sequence: CASMETEDKNIQYF.

The chain links TRBV11-2 to TRBJ2-5; D uncertain. V dropped 2 bases and J dropped 4 bases, with 8 bases sitting between them. The V gene's germline CDR1 is SGHAT and CDR2 FQNNGV. The CDR3 contains 13 residues. The chain's CDR3 is CASSLKTGETQYF. The CDR3 nucleotides read TGTGCCAGCAGCTTAAAAACGGGAGAGACCCAGTACTTC.

The chain is built from TRBV7-2 and TRBJ1-5, with TRBD1 matching over 7 bases. After removal of 5 bases from V and 7 bases from J, the junction contained 5 bases not matched to a gene. CDR3 length: 13 amino acids. CDR1 SGHTA and CDR2 FQGNSA come from the germline V gene. The CDR3 DNA reads TGTGCCAGCAGCCCTCAGGGGGGACAGCCCCAGCATTTT. Translating it yields CASSPQGGQPQHF.

This clone came up once. The genes are TRBV5-1 and TRBJ2-7; no firm D call. Germline V lookup: CDR1 SGHRS, CDR2 YFSETQ. Trimming stripped 4 bases from V and 4 bases from J, with 15 bases between. The CDR3 sequence is 14 residues long. CDR3 region: CASSPRGRNYEQYF. CDR3 nucleotides: TGCGCCAGCAGCCCCCGTGGCAGAAATTACGAGCAGTACTTC.

J is TRBJ2-3 and V is TRBV5-6; D is perhaps TRBD2 (6 bases). CDR3 length equals 13 residues. CDR1 and CDR2 from the germline V gene are SGHDT and YYEEEE. Trimming pared 1 base from V and 10 bases from J, leaving 13 bases between. The CDR3 nucleotides are TGTGCCAGCAGCTTGAAAGGCGGGATCGCGCAGTATTTT. Residues: CASSLKGGIAQYF.

The chain joins TRBV30 to TRBJ2-7; the D gene is possibly TRBD1 (6 bases). With 4 bases removed from V and 3 bases from J, the gap between germline ends came to 10 bases. Germline V gene sequence: CDR1 GTSNPN, CDR2 SVGIG (reference sequence). This CDR3 is 12 amino acids long. CDR3 sequence: CAWNDRSYEQYF. The CDR3 DNA is TGTGCCTGGAATGACAGGAGCTACGAGCAGTACTTC.

J is TRBJ2-7 and V is TRBV12-3 or TRBV12-4, with D perhaps matching TRBD2 (5 bases). Trimming stripped 6 bases from V and 6 bases from J, with 12 bases between. This CDR3 contains 12 residues. The CDR3 here is CASRSPGSEQYF. In DNA, the CDR3 is TGTGCCAGCAGATCCCCGGGGAGCGAGCAGTACTTC.

This clone was found a few times. The V gene is TRBV10-1, the J gene TRBJ2-2; the D is unclear. CDR3 length equals 12 residues. V gave up 6 bases and J gave up 1 base, with 3 bases separating them. Germline CDR1 is WNHNN and CDR2 is SYGVQD (reference sequence). The CDR3 DNA is TGCGCCAGCAGCCAGAACACCGGGGAGCTGTTTTTT. Residues: CASSQNTGELFF.

The count of this clone is one. The chain links TRBV27 to TRBJ2-3; D is possibly TRBD2 (5 bases). V lost 4 bases and J lost 0, with 11 bases in between. Germline loops: CDR1 MNHEY, CDR2 SMNVEV (reference sequence). This CDR3 has 15 residues. In DNA form, the CDR3 reads TGTGCCAGCAGTTCCTTCCCGGGGAGCACAGATACGCAGTATTTT. Translating gives CASSSFPGSTDTQYF.

This clone has only a few counts. The CDR3 sequence is CASSQFPPGGEFGYEQYF. CDR3 bases: TGCGCCAGCAGTCAATTCCCGCCCGGAGGGGAGTTTGGCTACGAGCAGTACTTC. The J gene is TRBJ2-7, the V gene TRBV23-1; TRBD2 is a possible D gene (6 bases). TRBV23-1 is designated an ORF whose function remains uncertain. This CDR3 has 18 amino acids. V was trimmed by 1 base and J by 3 bases, leaving 22 bases between them.

The J gene is TRBJ1-3, the V gene TRBV18, with D unresolved. This CDR3 region has 15 residues. The germline V gene encodes CDR1 KGHSH and CDR2 LQKENI. Trimming cost V 0 bases and J 2 bases, with 8 bases left between them. CDR3 in DNA: TGTGCCAGCTCACCACCGGGCGTAGCTGGAAACACCATATATTTT. Amino acid sequence: CASSPPGVAGNTIYF.

This chain uses TRBV5-1 with TRBJ2-7; 7 nucleotides match TRBD2. The CDR3 has 14 amino acids. Germline assignment: CDR1 SGHRS and CDR2 YFSETQ. Trimming cost V 5 bases and J 6 bases; bases outside gene matches: 11. Here the CDR3 reads CASSSNGGTSEQYF. DNA of the CDR3: TGCGCCAGCAGTTCCAACGGGGGGACGAGCGAGCAGTACTTC.